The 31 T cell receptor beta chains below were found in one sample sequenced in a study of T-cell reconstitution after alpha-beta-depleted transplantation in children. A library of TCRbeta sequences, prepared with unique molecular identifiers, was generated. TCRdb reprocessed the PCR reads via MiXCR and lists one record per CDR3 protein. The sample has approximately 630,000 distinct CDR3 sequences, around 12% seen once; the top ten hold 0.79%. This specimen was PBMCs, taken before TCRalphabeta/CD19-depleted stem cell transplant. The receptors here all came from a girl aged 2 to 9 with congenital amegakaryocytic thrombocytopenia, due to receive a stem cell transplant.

The CDR3 here is CASSRGKPDSPLHF. CDR3 nucleotide sequence: TGTGCCAGCAGCAGGGGGAAGCCCGATTCACCCCTCCACTTT. The V call is TRBV5-6, the J call TRBJ1-6, with a tentative D call TRBD1 (6 bases). CDR3 length: 14 amino acids. Trimming pared 4 bases from V and 8 bases from J, leaving 13 bases between. Germline V lookup: CDR1 SGHDT, CDR2 YYEEEE.

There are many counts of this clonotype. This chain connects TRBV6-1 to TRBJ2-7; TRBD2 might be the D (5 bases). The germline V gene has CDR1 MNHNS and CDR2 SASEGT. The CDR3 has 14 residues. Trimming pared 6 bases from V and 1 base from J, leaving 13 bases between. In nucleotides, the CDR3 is TGTGCCAGCAGCGCCCGGGATCAATCCTACGAGCAGTACTTC. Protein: CASSARDQSYEQYF.

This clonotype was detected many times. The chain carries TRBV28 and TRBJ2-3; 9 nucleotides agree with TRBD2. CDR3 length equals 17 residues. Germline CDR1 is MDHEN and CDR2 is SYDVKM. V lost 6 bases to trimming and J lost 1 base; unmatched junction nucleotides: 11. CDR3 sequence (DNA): TGTGCCAGCAGGGGTTCGAAGACTAGCGGACGCACAGATACGCAGTATTTT. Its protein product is CASRGSKTSGRTDTQYF.

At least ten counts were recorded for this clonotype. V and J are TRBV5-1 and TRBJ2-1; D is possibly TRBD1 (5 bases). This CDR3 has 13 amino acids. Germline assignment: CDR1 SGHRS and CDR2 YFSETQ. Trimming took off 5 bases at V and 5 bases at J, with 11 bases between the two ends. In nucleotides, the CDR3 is TGCGCCAGCAGTTGGGGCACCAACAATGAGCAGTTCTTC. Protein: CASSWGTNNEQFF.

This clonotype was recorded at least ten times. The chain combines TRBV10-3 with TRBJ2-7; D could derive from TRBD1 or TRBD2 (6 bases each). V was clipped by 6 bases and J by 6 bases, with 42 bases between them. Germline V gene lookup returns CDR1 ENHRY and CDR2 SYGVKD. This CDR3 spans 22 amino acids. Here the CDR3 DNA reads TGTGCCATCAGAGTGAACCCGCTCTCTACTAGCATCTCCCGGGGGCCAGGTAGCGAGCAGTACTTC. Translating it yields CAIRVNPLSTSISRGPGSEQYF.

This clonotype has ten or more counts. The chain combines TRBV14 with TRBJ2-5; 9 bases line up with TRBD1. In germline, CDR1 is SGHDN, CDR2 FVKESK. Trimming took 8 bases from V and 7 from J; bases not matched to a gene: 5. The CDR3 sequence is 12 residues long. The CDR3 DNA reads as TGTGCCAGCTCCCGGGACAGGGTGACCCAGTACTTC. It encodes CASSRDRVTQYF.

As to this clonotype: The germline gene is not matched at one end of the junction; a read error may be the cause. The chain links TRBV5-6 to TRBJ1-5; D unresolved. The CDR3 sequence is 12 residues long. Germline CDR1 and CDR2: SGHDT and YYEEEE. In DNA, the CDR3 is TGTGCCAGCAGCTTGGGTGGTCAGCCCCAGCCTTTT. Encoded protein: CASSLGGQPQPF.

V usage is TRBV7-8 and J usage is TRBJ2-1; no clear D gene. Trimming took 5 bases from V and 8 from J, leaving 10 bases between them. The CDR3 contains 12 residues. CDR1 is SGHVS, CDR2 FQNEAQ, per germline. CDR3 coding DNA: TGTGCCAGCAGCACAGATAGTTATGAGCAGTTCTTC. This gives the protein CASSTDSYEQFF. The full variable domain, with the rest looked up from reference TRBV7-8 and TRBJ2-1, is GAGVSQSPRYKVAKRGQDVALRCDPISGHVSLFWYQQALGQGPEFLTYFQNEAQLDKSGLPSDRFFAERPEGSVSTLKIQRTQQEDSAVYLCASSTDSYEQFFGPGTRLTVL.

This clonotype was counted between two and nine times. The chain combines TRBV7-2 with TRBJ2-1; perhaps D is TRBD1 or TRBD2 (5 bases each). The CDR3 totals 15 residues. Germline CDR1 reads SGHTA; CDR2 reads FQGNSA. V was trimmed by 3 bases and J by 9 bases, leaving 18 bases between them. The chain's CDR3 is CASSLRGRNYGEQFF. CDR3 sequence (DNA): TGTGCCAGCAGCTTGAGGGGTCGAAATTATGGTGAGCAGTTCTTC.

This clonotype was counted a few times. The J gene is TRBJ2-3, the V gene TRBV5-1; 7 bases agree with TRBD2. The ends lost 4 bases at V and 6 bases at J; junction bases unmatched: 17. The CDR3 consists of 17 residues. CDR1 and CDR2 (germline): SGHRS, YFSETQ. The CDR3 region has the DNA TGCGCCAGCAGCCTTAGTACAGCGGGACCAATGGGGGATACGCAGTATTTT. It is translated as CASSLSTAGPMGDTQYF.

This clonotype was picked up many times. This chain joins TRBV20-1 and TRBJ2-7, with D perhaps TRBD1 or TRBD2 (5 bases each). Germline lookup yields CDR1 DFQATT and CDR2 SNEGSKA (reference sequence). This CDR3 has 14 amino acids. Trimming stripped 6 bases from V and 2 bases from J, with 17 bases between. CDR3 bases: TGCAGTGCCCGAAAAGGGACCAAGGCCTACGAGCAGTACTTC. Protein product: CSARKGTKAYEQYF.

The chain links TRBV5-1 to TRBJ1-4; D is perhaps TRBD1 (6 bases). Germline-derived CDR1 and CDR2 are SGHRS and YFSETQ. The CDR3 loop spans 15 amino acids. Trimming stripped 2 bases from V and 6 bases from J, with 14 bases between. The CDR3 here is CASSFGTRQDEKLFF. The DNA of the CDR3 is TGCGCCAGCAGCTTCGGGACCAGACAGGATGAAAAACTGTTTTTT.

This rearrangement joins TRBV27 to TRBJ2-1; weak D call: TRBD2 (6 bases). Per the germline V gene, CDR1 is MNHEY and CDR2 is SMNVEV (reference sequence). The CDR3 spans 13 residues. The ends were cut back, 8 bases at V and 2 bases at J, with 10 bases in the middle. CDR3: CASRRAAYNEQFF. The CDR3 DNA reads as TGTGCCAGCCGGAGGGCCGCCTACAATGAGCAGTTCTTC.

The CDR3 spells CAWSVLNQPQHF. The CDR3, as DNA: TGTGCCTGGAGTGTACTAAATCAGCCCCAGCATTTT. V gene TRBV30 combines with J gene TRBJ1-5; D is unresolved. V was trimmed by 0 bases and J by 4 bases, leaving 4 bases between them. CDR3 length equals 12 residues. Germline CDR1 and CDR2: GTSNPN and SVGIG (reference sequence).

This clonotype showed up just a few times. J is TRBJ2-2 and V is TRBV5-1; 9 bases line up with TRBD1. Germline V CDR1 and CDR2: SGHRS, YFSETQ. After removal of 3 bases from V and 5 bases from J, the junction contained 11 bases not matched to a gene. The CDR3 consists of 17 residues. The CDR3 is CASSSDRGQGYTGELFF. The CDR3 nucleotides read TGCGCCAGCAGCTCAGATAGGGGACAGGGATATACCGGGGAGCTGTTTTTT.

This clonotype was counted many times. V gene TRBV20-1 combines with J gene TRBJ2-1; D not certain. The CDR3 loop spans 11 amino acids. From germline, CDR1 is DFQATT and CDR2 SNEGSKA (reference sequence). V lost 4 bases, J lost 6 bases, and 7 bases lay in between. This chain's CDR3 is CSAILPNEQFF. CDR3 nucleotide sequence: TGCAGTGCTATCCTTCCCAATGAGCAGTTCTTC.

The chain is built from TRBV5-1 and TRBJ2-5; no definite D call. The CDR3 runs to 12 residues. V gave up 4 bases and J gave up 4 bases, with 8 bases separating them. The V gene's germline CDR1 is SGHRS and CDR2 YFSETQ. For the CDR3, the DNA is TGCGCCAGCAGCATGTCTCGAGAGACCCAGTACTTC. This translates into CASSMSRETQYF.

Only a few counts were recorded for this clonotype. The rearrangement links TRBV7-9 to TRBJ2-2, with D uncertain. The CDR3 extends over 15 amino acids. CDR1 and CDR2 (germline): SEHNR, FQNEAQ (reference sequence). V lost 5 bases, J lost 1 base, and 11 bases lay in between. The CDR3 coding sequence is TGTGCCAGCAGCCGCCCAACCGAGAACACCGGGGAGCTGTTTTTT. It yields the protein CASSRPTENTGELFF.

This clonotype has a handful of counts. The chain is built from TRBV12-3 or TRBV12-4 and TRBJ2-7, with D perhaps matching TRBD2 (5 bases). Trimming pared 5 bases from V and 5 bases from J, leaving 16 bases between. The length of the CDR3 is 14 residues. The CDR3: CASSPSRRFNEQYF. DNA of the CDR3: TGTGCCAGCAGTCCCTCTCGGAGGTTCAACGAGCAGTACTTC.

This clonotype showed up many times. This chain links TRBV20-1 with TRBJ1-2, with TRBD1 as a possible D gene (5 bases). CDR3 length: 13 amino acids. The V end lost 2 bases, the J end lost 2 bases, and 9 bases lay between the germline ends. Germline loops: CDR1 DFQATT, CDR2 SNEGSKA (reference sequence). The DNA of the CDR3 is TGCAGTGCTAGACAGGGCAACAACTATGGCTACACCTTC. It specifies CSARQGNNYGYTF.

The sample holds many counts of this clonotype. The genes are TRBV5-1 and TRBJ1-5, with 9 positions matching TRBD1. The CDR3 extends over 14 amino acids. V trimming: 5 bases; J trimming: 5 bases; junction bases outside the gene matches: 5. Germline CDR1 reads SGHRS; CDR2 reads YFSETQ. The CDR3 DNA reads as TGCGCCAGCAGTCTGACAGGGGGGTATCAGCCCCAGCATTTT. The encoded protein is CASSLTGGYQPQHF. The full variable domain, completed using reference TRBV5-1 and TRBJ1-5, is KAGVTQTPRYLIKTRGQQVTLSCSPISGHRSVSWYQQTPGQGLQFLFEYFSETQRNKGNFPGRFSGRQFSNSRSEMNVSTLELGDSALYLCASSLTGGYQPQHFGDGTRLSIL.

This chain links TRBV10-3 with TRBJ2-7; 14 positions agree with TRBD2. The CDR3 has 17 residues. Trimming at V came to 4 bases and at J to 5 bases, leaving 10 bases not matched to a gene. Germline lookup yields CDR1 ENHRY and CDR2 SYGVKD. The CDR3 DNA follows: TGTGCCATCAGTGGAGGACTAGCGGGAGGCCTACCTCACGAGCAGTACTTC. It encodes CAISGGLAGGLPHEQYF.

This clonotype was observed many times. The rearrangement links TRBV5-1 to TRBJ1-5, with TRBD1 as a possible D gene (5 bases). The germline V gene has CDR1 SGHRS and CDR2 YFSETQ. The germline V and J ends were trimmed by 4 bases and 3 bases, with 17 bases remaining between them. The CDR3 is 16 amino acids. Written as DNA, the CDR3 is TGCGCCAGCAGCCTGACCCCGGCGGACAACAATCAGCCCCAGCATTTT. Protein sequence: CASSLTPADNNQPQHF.

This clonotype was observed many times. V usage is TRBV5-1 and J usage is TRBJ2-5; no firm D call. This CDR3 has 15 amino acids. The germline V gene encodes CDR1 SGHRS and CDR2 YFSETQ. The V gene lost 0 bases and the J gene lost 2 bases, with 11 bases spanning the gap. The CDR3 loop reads CASSLAVDSQETQYF. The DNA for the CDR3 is TGCGCCAGCAGCTTGGCGGTGGATTCACAAGAGACCCAGTACTTC.

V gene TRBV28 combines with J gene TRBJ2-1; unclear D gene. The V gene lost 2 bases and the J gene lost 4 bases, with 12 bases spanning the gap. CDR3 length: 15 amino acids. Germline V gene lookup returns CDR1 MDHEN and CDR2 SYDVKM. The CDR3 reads CASSLGALGYNEQFF. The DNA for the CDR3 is TGTGCCAGCAGTTTAGGAGCGCTGGGGTACAATGAGCAGTTCTTC.

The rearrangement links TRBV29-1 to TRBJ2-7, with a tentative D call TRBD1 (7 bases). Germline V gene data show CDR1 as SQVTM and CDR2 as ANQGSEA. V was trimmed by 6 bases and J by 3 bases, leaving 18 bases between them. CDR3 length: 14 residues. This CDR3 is CSVQGRLRDYEQYF. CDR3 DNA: TGCAGCGTACAGGGGAGGCTTCGAGACTACGAGCAGTACTTC.

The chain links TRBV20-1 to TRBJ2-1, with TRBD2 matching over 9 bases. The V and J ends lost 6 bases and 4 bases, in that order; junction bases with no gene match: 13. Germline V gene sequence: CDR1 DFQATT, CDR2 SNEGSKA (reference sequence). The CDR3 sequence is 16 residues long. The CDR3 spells CSAAIAGVFPYNEQFF. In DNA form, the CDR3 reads TGCAGTGCAGCGATAGCGGGAGTATTTCCGTACAATGAGCAGTTCTTC.

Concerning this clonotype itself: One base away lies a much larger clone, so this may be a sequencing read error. CDR3 nucleotide sequence: TGTGCCAGGTCACCATTTAGAGGGCTCAACGAGCAGTACTTC. This gives the protein CARSPFRGLNEQYF. The genes are TRBV18 and TRBJ2-7; D possibly corresponds to TRBD2 (5 bases). The CDR3 has 14 amino acids. Germline V CDR1 and CDR2: KGHSH, LQKENI.

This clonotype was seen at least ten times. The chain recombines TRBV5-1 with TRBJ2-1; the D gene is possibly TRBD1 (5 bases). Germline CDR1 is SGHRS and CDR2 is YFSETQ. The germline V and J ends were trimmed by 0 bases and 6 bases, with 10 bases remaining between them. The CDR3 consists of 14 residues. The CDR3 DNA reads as TGCGCCAGCAGCTTGGTTCAGGGCGGCAATGAGCAGTTCTTC. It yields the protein CASSLVQGGNEQFF.

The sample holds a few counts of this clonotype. CDR3 DNA sequence: TGTGCCAGCAGCCAAGGGGGGTACACCGGGGAGCTGTTTTTT. The encoded protein is CASSQGGYTGELFF. The J gene is TRBJ2-2, the V gene TRBV11-2, with D perhaps being TRBD1 or TRBD2 (6 bases each). Germline lookup yields CDR1 SGHAT and CDR2 FQNNGV. V gave up 5 bases and J gave up 3 bases, with 10 bases separating them. The CDR3 totals 14 residues.

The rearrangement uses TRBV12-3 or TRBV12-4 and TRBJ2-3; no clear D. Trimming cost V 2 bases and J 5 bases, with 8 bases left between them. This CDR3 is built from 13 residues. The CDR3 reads CASSLSSGDTQYF. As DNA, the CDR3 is TGTGCCAGCAGTTTATCGTCGGGAGATACGCAGTATTTT.